This TCR beta chain was captured in a study of long-term antiretroviral therapy in people with HIV. This CDR3 contains 15 residues. V dropped 1 base and J dropped 5 bases, with 14 bases sitting between them. Per germline, CDR1 SGHTA and CDR2 FQGNSA. Study-wide points: Repertoires from HIV showed CDR3 length ranges narrower than those of controls.

A remark on this clone: As yet, its antigen is unknown.

Version v3.0 of the immunoSEQ assay ran at survey level. Some clones are missing from TCRdb's copy, which holds only in-frame ones; the method was immunoSEQ multiplex PCR. This sample yields about 21,000 clones, of which roughly 91% are seen a single time; roughly 3.6% belongs to the top ten. This chain connects TRBV7-2 to TRBJ1-2, with D possibly matching TRBD1 (6 bases). This specimen was unsorted PBMCs, taken 2.3 years after starting antiretroviral therapy. This receptor was taken from a man aged 60 to 69 with HIV. As DNA, the CDR3 is TGTGCCAGCAGCTTAGGGCTGGGGGCTGGGTATGGCTACACCTTC. Translating gives CASSLGLGAGYGYTF.